A single sample gave rise to the 7 T cell receptor beta chains below, sequenced in a study of neoadjuvant anti-PD-1 for oral cavity cancer. The data were produced by immunoSEQ multiplex PCR, yet TCRdb's version contains in-frame clones alone and is incomplete. The repertoire holds about 14,000 clones, with 62% as singletons. Source: PBMCs, taken before nivolumab (anti-PD-1) treatment. Receptors were obtained from a person between 35 and 79 years old with oral cavity squamous cell carcinoma.

This chain links TRBV11-1 with TRBJ2-7; 8 nucleotides agree with TRBD1. The V gene end was trimmed by 5 bases and the J gene end by 9 bases; junction bases not matched to a gene: 21. CDR1 and CDR2 from the germline V gene are SGHAT and FQDESV (reference sequence). The CDR3 has 17 residues. The CDR3 DNA reads as TGTGCCAGCAGCCTCACTACTCCCGGGACAGGCAATGACGTGCAGTACTTC. It is translated as CASSLTTPGTGNDVQYF.

The genes are TRBV5-1 and TRBJ2-7, with 7 bases lining up with TRBD2. J gave up 2 bases and V 1 base, and 3 bases lay outside the gene matches. This CDR3 has 14 residues. CDR1 and CDR2 from the germline V gene are SGHRS and YFSETQ. This chain's CDR3 is CASSLPSGAYEQYF. The DNA for the CDR3 is TGCGCCAGCAGCTTGCCTAGCGGAGCCTACGAGCAGTACTTC.

This clone was seen a handful of times. This chain links TRBV23-1 with TRBJ2-3, with D possibly matching TRBD2 (6 bases). TRBV23-1 is classed as an ORF, of uncertain function. The CDR3 has 18 amino acids. Trimming stripped 2 bases from V and 4 bases from J, with 22 bases between. CDR3 amino acids: CASSQTPKEGNPPDTQYF. The CDR3 region has the DNA TGCGCCAGCAGTCAAACCCCCAAGGAGGGGAACCCCCCAGATACGCAGTATTTT.

The rearrangement joins TRBV19 to TRBJ2-1, with TRBD1 as a possible D gene (8 bases). CDR1 and CDR2 from the germline V gene are LNHDA and SQIVND (reference sequence). Trimming took off 11 bases at V and 8 bases at J, with 13 bases between the two ends. The CDR3 runs to 11 residues. For the CDR3, the DNA is TGTGCCTTACAGGGGGGGGATGAGCAGTTCTTC. It specifies CALQGGDEQFF.

V gene TRBV30 combines with J gene TRBJ1-1, with D possibly being TRBD1 (6 bases). Between the trimmed V and J ends, which lost 0 bases and 5 bases, there was a span of 10 bases. This CDR3 has 13 residues. From germline, CDR1 is GTSNPN and CDR2 SVGIG (reference sequence). For the CDR3, the DNA is TGTGCCTGGAGTGTGGGAGGGGGAACTGAAGCTTTCTTT. Translated: CAWSVGGGTEAFF.

The chain has TRBV19 and TRBJ1-2, with 9 bases that match TRBD1. The CDR3 is 16 amino acids. Per the germline V gene, CDR1 is LNHDA and CDR2 is SQIVND (reference sequence). The J segment lost 4 bases and the V segment lost 2 bases, leaving 8 bases of the junction unmatched. The CDR3 nucleotides read TGTGCCAGTAGTATAACGGGACAGGGTTTTTTCTATGGCTACACCTTC. Amino acids: CASSITGQGFFYGYTF.

This clone showed up just a few times. The chain joins TRBV19 to TRBJ2-2, with TRBD2 identical over 8 bases. CDR3 length: 15 residues. Germline V gene lookup returns CDR1 LNHDA and CDR2 SQIVND (reference sequence). With V trimmed by 1 base and J by 4 bases, 2 bases remained unmatched. CDR3 DNA: TGTGCCAGTAGTATAGCCGGGAGGGGCACCGGGGAGCTGTTTTTT. This sequence encodes CASSIAGRGTGELFF.